A selection of T cell receptor beta chains follows, all from one sample in a study of control samples from healthy donors and cancer patients. Clones were read by immunoSEQ multiplex PCR, and TCRdb kept only the in-frame ones, dropping some. The sample holds 75,000 to 90,000 clones; more than 75% are singletons and the top ten take roughly 21%. Sequenced sample: blood. Source of these receptors: a young man in good health. The CDR3 runs from the conserved cysteine through the conserved F or W. D genes are given only for firm matches. A row's size may be missing; if present it is once, few, many or a size class.

-	-	TRBV7-9	TRBJ1-1	CASSSASLAFF	TGTGCCAGCAGTTCCGCGTCCCTGGCTTTCTTT
-	-	TRBV28	TRBJ1-5	CASSLVGQPQHF	TGTGCCAGCAGTTTAGTCGGTCAGCCCCAGCATTTT
-	-	TRBV4-2	TRBJ1-4	CASSPLEGSHEKLFF	TGTGCCAGCAGCCCTTTAGAGGGGAGTCATGAAAAACTGTTTTTT
TRBD2	-	TRBV6-4	TRBJ2-2	CASSAGGNTGELFF	TGTGCCAGCAGTGCGGGGGGGAACACCGGGGAGCTGTTTTTT
-	-	TRBV28	TRBJ2-4	CASSLGGAKNIQYF	TGTGCCAGCAGTTTAGGGGGTGCCAAAAACATTCAGTACTTC
-	-	TRBV30	TRBJ1-6	CAKQRGWNSPLHF	TGTGCCAAGCAGAGGGGGTGGAATTCACCCCTCCACTTT
TRBD1	once	TRBV6-5	TRBJ1-2	CASSYSEQGLGGYTF	TGTGCCAGCAGTTACTCAGAACAGGGGTTGGGCGGCTACACCTTC
TRBD2	-	TRBV19	TRBJ2-1	CASSTGLAGGDEQFF	TGTGCCAGTAGTACAGGACTAGCGGGGGGTGATGAGCAGTTCTTC
TRBD2	-	TRBV5-1	TRBJ2-3	CASSLSRGGDTQYF	TGCGCCAGCAGCTTGTCCCGGGGGGGAGATACGCAGTATTTT
-	once	TRBV5-1	TRBJ2-3	CASSWGEVGYTDTQCF	TGCGCCAGCAGCTGGGGAGAGGTAGGCTACACAGATACGCAGTGTTTT
-	-	TRBV11-3	TRBJ1-1	CASPSPEAFF	TGTGCCAGCCCCTCGCCCGAAGCTTTCTTT
-	few	TRBV30	TRBJ1-2	CAWSKNRIYGYTF	TGTGCCTGGAGTAAGAACAGGATCTATGGCTACACCTTC
-	few	TRBV6-5	TRBJ1-6	CASSYSDNSPLHF	TGTGCCAGCAGTTACTCAGATAATTCACCCCTCCACTTT
TRBD1	-	TRBV7-9	TRBJ1-2	CASSLLPGGYGYTF	TGTGCCAGCAGCTTACTTCCAGGGGGCTATGGCTACACCTTC
-	-	TRBV3-1/TRBV3-2	TRBJ2-1	CASSPLGVRTYNEQFF	TGTGCCAGCAGCCCGCTGGGGGTAAGGACCTACAATGAGCAGTTCTTC
TRBD1	-	TRBV9	TRBJ1-2	CASTPQGAGGYTF	TGTGCCAGCACCCCACAGGGGGCGGGCGGCTACACCTTC
TRBD1	-	TRBV10-3	TRBJ2-5	CAISPFTGAGETQYF	TGTGCCATCAGTCCCTTTACAGGGGCGGGAGAGACCCAGTACTTC
TRBD2	-	TRBV15	TRBJ2-3	CATSRGEGAILLDTQYF	TGTGCCACCAGCAGGGGGGAGGGAGCGATACTTTTAGATACGCAGTATTTT
TRBD1	-	TRBV4-1	TRBJ1-1	CASSQVMRGLRNTEAFF	TGCGCCAGCAGCCAAGTGATGAGGGGGCTGAGGAACACTGAAGCTTTCTTT
TRBD1	-	TRBV30	TRBJ2-3	CAWSVQGGAPNTQYF	TGTGCCTGGAGTGTACAAGGGGGCGCCCCGAATACGCAGTATTTT
-	-	TRBV7-8	TRBJ2-7	CASSLAGRSSYEQYF	TGTGCCAGCAGCTTAGCTGGCAGGAGCTCCTACGAGCAGTACTTC
-	-	TRBV30	TRBJ1-5	CAWSVRGNSNQPQHF	TGTGCCTGGAGTGTAAGGGGCAATAGCAATCAGCCCCAGCATTTT
-	-	TRBV5-4	TRBJ1-4	CASSLDAGGDEKLFF	TGTGCCAGCAGCTTGGATGCGGGAGGAGATGAAAAACTGTTTTTT
TRBD2	-	TRBV2	TRBJ2-3	CASSEFGQGGDTQYF	TGTGCCAGCAGTGAATTTGGGCAGGGAGGGGATACGCAGTATTTT
-	-	TRBV6-1	TRBJ1-2	CASSEWGTSYYGYTF	TGTGCCAGCAGTGAATGGGGGACTTCTTACTATGGCTACACCTTC
TRBD1	-	TRBV9	TRBJ1-3	CASSVKGARGNTIYF	TGTGCCAGCAGCGTAAAGGGGGCGCGAGGAAACACCATATATTTT
TRBD1	-	TRBV24-1	TRBJ1-2	CATSDSDRGHGYTF	TGTGCCACCAGTGATTCGGACAGGGGGCATGGCTACACCTTC
TRBD1	-	TRBV19	TRBJ1-5	CASSITGGTNQPQHF	TGTGCCAGTAGTATCACAGGGGGCACCAATCAGCCCCAGCATTTT
TRBD2	once	TRBV10-1	TRBJ2-1	CASSEVTSGFNEQFF	TGCGCCAGCAGTGAAGTGACTAGCGGGTTCAATGAGCAGTTCTTC
-	few	TRBV2	TRBJ1-6	CASRQGSNSPLHF	TGTGCCAGCAGGCAGGGTAGCAATTCACCCCTCCACTTT
-	-	TRBV24-1	TRBJ1-2	CATSDSEGGGYGYTF	TGTGCCACCAGTGATTCGGAGGGCGGCGGCTATGGCTACACCTTC
-	-	TRBV19	TRBJ2-7	CASSIRLDGYYEQYF	TGTGCCAGTAGTATAAGGCTAGACGGATACTACGAGCAGTACTTC
-	-	TRBV30	TRBJ2-3	CAWSKRTVAGTDTQYF	TGTGCCTGGAGTAAAAGGACGGTCGCCGGCACAGATACGCAGTATTTT
TRBD1	-	TRBV11-2	TRBJ2-2	CASSQTSAGTEVTGELFF	TGTGCCAGCAGCCAGACAAGTGCAGGGACAGAAGTTACCGGGGAGCTGTTTTTT
TRBD1	-	TRBV28	TRBJ1-2	CASSFRTGPPYGYTF	TGTGCCAGCAGTTTCCGGACAGGACCTCCCTATGGCTACACCTTC
-	-	TRBV4-1	TRBJ1-5	CASSQQGYANQPQHF	TGCGCCAGCAGCCAACAGGGGTATGCCAATCAGCCCCAGCATTTT
TRBD2	-	TRBV19	TRBJ2-1	CASSIGGLAGPEQFF	TGTGCCAGTAGTATAGGTGGCCTAGCGGGGCCTGAGCAGTTCTTC
TRBD1	-	TRBV14	TRBJ1-5	CASSRGRGTGPLGPQHF	TGTGCCAGCAGCCGGGGGCGCGGGACAGGGCCCCTCGGGCCCCAGCATTTT
-	-	TRBV15	TRBJ1-1	CATSRERGNTEAFF	TGTGCCACCAGCAGAGAGCGGGGTAACACTGAAGCTTTCTTT
TRBD1	-	TRBV7-3	TRBJ2-7	CASSLAGGSYEQYF	TGTGCCAGCAGCTTAGCAGGGGGCTCCTACGAGCAGTACTTC